This is a list of T cell receptor beta chains from one sample in a study of blood T cell repertoires in COVID-19. The table came from immunoSEQ multiplex PCR; TCRdb's copy has only in-frame clones and leaves some out. Counted here are hundreds of thousands of clones, over 70% occurring once; the ten biggest clones make up about 8%. Material: peripheral blood. All receptors come from a woman of 80 years or more with acute or convalescent COVID-19. Both conserved end residues are part of each CDR3. Each record gives: V gene, D gene, J gene, clone size, CDR3 DNA, CDR3 protein. The D gene is left open where the match is weak. Some rows mark clone size as missing; the rest say once, few, many or name a class of expanded clone.

TRBV25-1	.	TRBJ2-3	once	TGTGCCAGCAGTGAAGAGAGGGCAGATACGCAGTATTTT	CASSEERADTQYF
TRBV2	.	TRBJ1-6	.	TGTGCCAGCAGTGACTCAGGCCCTGGTTCACCCCTCCACTTT	CASSDSGPGSPLHF
TRBV5-4	.	TRBJ2-3	.	TGTGCCACTACGTGGAGGGCCTCGACCACAGATACGCAGTATTTT	CATTWRASTTDTQYF
TRBV11-2	.	TRBJ1-1	.	TGTGCCAGCAGCTTAGAATTATGGGACATCCTGGCTGAAGCTTTCTTT	CASSLELWDILAEAFF
TRBV18	TRBD1	TRBJ1-3	.	TGTGCCAGCTCCCCCGGGACAGGCTTCGGAAACACCATATATTTT	CASSPGTGFGNTIYF
TRBV7-2	TRBD2	TRBJ2-7	.	TGTGCCAGCAGCACACGACTAGCGGGGAGCTACGAGCAGTACTTC	CASSTRLAGSYEQYF
TRBV27	.	TRBJ2-1	.	TGTGCCAGCAGTTCCTCGGTGGGCCATGAGCAGTTCTTC	CASSSSVGHEQFF
TRBV15	.	TRBJ1-3	.	TGTGCCACCAGCCCTCATCCCCTGGGAGAAAACACCATATATTTT	CATSPHPLGENTIYF
TRBV28	TRBD2	TRBJ2-1	.	TGTGCCAGCAGTTTGGGACTAGCGGGAGTCAATGAGCAGTTCTTC	CASSLGLAGVNEQFF
TRBV13	.	TRBJ1-5	few	TGTGCCAGCAGCTTAGGAAGGGATTCGGGCAGGGTCAATCAGCCCCAGCATTTT	CASSLGRDSGRVNQPQHF
TRBV6-5	.	TRBJ1-2	few	TGTGCCAGCAGGTTACGGGGGACTGACTATGGCTACACCTTC	CASRLRGTDYGYTF
TRBV7-8	TRBD2	TRBJ2-7	.	TGTGCCAGCAGCTTATTCGCTAGCGGGGCGAGCTCCTACGAGCAGTACTTC	CASSLFASGASSYEQYF
TRBV28	.	TRBJ2-7	.	TGTGCCAGCAGCCCATCAAGGGACTGGAGCTCCTACGAGCAGTACTTC	CASSPSRDWSSYEQYF
TRBV9	TRBD1	TRBJ2-1	once	TGTGCCAGCAGCGTAGTTCACGGACAGGGGGTAGGTGAGCAGTTCTTC	CASSVVHGQGVGEQFF
TRBV9	.	TRBJ2-1	.	TGTGCCAGCAGCCCCCGGACTACCTACAATGAGCAGTTCTTC	CASSPRTTYNEQFF
TRBV19	.	TRBJ1-5	.	TGTGCCAGTAGTATAAAGACAGCGAATCAGCCCCAGCATTTT	CASSIKTANQPQHF
TRBV6-5	.	TRBJ1-1	.	TGTGCCAGCATTATGAGTGATTACACTGAAGCTTTCTTT	CASIMSDYTEAFF
TRBV25-1	TRBD1	TRBJ2-7	.	TGTGCCAGCAGCACAAAGACAGGGGATACCTACGAGCAGTACTTC	CASSTKTGDTYEQYF
TRBV7-2	TRBD2	TRBJ2-1	few	TGTGCCAGCAGCTTACTAGCGGGGGGGCACAATGAGCAGTTCTTC	CASSLLAGGHNEQFF
TRBV3-1/TRBV3-2	.	TRBJ2-2	.	TGTGCCAGCAGCCAAGTAATAGTCGGCGGGGAGCTGTTTTTT	CASSQVIVGGELFF
TRBV5-1	TRBD2	TRBJ2-5	.	TGCGCCAGCAGCTTGGCCCCACTAGCGGGAGGGAACCGGGGGACCCAGTACTTC	CASSLAPLAGGNRGTQYF
TRBV29-1	TRBD1	TRBJ1-2	.	TGCAGCGTCGTGACGACAGGGAAGGGATATGGCTACACCTTC	CSVVTTGKGYGYTF
TRBV2	.	TRBJ1-5	.	TGTGCCAGCAGTCCCGACGGCGGGAATCAGCCCCAGCATTTT	CASSPDGGNQPQHF
TRBV10-2	.	TRBJ1-3	.	TGCGCCAGCAGTGAAATCGGTGTATCTGGAAACACCATATATTTT	CASSEIGVSGNTIYF
TRBV7-9	.	TRBJ1-1	few	TGTGCCAGCAGCCCCTCTAGACCCGGCGAAGCTTTCTTT	CASSPSRPGEAFF
TRBV3-1/TRBV3-2	TRBD1	TRBJ2-7	.	TGTGCCAGCAGCCGGGACAGGGGGAGCGAGCAGTACTTC	CASSRDRGSEQYF
TRBV12-3/TRBV12-4	.	TRBJ1-5	.	TGTGCCAGCAGTTTTGTACAGGGTCAGCCCCAGCATTTT	CASSFVQGQPQHF
TRBV28	.	TRBJ1-5	.	TGTGCCAGCAGTTTAACAGTCCAGCCCCAGCATTTT	CASSLTVQPQHF
TRBV11-3	TRBD1	TRBJ2-5	.	TGTGCCAGCAGCAGGGACAGGGGACAGACCCAGTACTTC	CASSRDRGQTQYF
TRBV29-1	TRBD1	TRBJ2-5	.	TGCAGCGTTGAGGGGACAGCCAATGGTCCCCAGTACTTC	CSVEGTANGPQYF
TRBV20-1	.	TRBJ2-7	.	TGCAGTGCTAGCAGGGCGTACGAGCAGTACTTC	CSASRAYEQYF
TRBV5-4	TRBD2	TRBJ2-3	.	TGTGCCAGCAGCTTGGGGGGACTAGCGGGGGCCCCTCCGAATACGCAGTATTTT	CASSLGGLAGAPPNTQYF
TRBV19	.	TRBJ1-5	.	TGTGCCAGTAGTCCCTCAGGGCCCAGCAATCAGCCCCAGCATTTT	CASSPSGPSNQPQHF
TRBV7-2	TRBD2	TRBJ2-3	.	TGTGCCAGCAGCTTGGGGGGGGTAAGCACAGATACGCAGTATTTT	CASSLGGVSTDTQYF
TRBV5-1	.	TRBJ2-3	.	TGCGCCAGCAGCTTAGGCGGAATCACAGATACGCAGTATTTT	CASSLGGITDTQYF
TRBV24-1	.	TRBJ2-1	.	TGTGCCACCCAGAGAGCATCGGAGGTAAACAATGAGCAGTTCTTC	CATQRASEVNNEQFF
TRBV19	.	TRBJ1-5	.	TGTGCCAGCCGATACGCAGGCAATCAGCCCCAGCATTTT	CASRYAGNQPQHF
TRBV12-3/TRBV12-4	.	TRBJ2-3	.	TGTGCCAGCAGTTTAAGCGAGCGGCATACGCAGTATTTT	CASSLSERHTQYF
TRBV5-1	.	TRBJ1-1	.	TGCGCCAGCAGCTTGACTAGCAACACTGAAGCTTTCTTT	CASSLTSNTEAFF
TRBV6-1	.	TRBJ2-1	.	TGTGCCAGCAGTTCAGACATACCCGGGCAGTTCTTC	CASSSDIPGQFF
TRBV6-5	.	TRBJ1-1	.	TGTGCCAGCACTGGACGGGGGAACACTGAAGCTTTCTTT	CASTGRGNTEAFF
TRBV18	.	TRBJ1-5	once	TGTGCCAGCTCACCACCTATATCAGGGATAGGAAATCAGCCCCAGCATTTT	CASSPPISGIGNQPQHF
TRBV27	TRBD1	TRBJ1-4	.	TGTGCCAGCAGTCAACTGGGACAGGGGGTAACCGCCGCAACTAATGAAAAACTGTTTTTT	CASSQLGQGVTAATNEKLFF
TRBV28	.	TRBJ1-2	.	TGTGCCACCTACAGGCCCTCGACGTATGGCTACACCTTC	CATYRPSTYGYTF
TRBV10-3	TRBD2	TRBJ2-3	.	TGTGCCATCAGTGAGCCGACTAGCGGGAGCACAGATACGCAGTATTTT	CAISEPTSGSTDTQYF
TRBV19	.	TRBJ1-1	few	TGTGCCAGTAGTATAGGGGCCTCAGCTGAAGCTTTCTTT	CASSIGASAEAFF
TRBV5-6	.	TRBJ1-2	.	TGTGCCAGCAGCTTGGGGGGCACTCCCCGGCGAGGAGAAGGCTACACCTTC	CASSLGGTPRRGEGYTF
TRBV3-1/TRBV3-2	.	TRBJ2-7	.	TGTGCCAGCCTGGGCAACTCCTACGAGCAGTACTTC	CASLGNSYEQYF
TRBV2	TRBD1	TRBJ1-6	.	TGTGCCAGCACTAGGGGACAGAGCTCCTATAATTCACCCCTCCACTTT	CASTRGQSSYNSPLHF
TRBV7-9	.	TRBJ1-1	.	TGTGCCAGCAGCTTAGAACAGTACACTGAAGCTTTCTTT	CASSLEQYTEAFF